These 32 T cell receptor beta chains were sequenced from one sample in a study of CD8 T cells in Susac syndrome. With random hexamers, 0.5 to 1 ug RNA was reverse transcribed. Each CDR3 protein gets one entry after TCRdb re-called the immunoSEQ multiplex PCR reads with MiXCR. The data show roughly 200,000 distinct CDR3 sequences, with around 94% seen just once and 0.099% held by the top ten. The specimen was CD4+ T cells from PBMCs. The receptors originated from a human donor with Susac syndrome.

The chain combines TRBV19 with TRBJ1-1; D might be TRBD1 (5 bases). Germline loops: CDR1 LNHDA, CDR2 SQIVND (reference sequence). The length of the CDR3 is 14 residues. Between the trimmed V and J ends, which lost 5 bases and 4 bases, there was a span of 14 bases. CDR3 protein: CASSENGAVTEAFF. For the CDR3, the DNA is TGTGCCAGTAGTGAAAACGGGGCTGTCACTGAAGCTTTCTTT.

This CDR3 reads CASSWPRAGGLSGLSYNEQFF. The CDR3 region has the DNA TGCGCCAGCAGCTGGCCGAGAGCGGGGGGGCTAAGTGGTCTGAGTTACAATGAGCAGTTCTTC. The chain couples TRBV5-1 to TRBJ2-1; 10 positions match TRBD2. Germline V gene lookup returns CDR1 SGHRS and CDR2 YFSETQ. The CDR3 consists of 21 residues. Trimming at V came to 3 bases and at J to 4 bases, leaving 22 bases not matched to a gene. Full variable domain (missing parts from reference TRBV5-1 and TRBJ2-1): KAGVTQTPRYLIKTRGQQVTLSCSPISGHRSVSWYQQTPGQGLQFLFEYFSETQRNKGNFPGRFSGRQFSNSRSEMNVSTLELGDSALYLCASSWPRAGGLSGLSYNEQFFGPGTRLTVL.

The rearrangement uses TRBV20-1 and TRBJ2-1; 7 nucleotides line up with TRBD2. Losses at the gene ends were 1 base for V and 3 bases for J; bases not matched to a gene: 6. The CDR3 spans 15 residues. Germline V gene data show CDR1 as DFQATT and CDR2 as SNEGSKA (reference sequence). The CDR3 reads CSARVNKRDYNEQFF. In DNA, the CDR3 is TGCAGTGCTAGAGTAAATAAGCGGGACTACAATGAGCAGTTCTTC.

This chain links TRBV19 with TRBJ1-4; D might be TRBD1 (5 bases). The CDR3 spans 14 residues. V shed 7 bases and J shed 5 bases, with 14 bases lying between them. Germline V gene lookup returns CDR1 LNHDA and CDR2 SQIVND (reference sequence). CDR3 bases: TGTGCCAGTATGAGAAGGGGAGAGAATGAAAAACTGTTTTTT. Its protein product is CASMRRGENEKLFF.

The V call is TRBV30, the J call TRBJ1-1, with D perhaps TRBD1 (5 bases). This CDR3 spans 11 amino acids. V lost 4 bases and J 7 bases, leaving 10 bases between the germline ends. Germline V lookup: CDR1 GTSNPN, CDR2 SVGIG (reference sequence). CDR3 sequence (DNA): TGTGCCTGGAACAGGAAAGATGAAGCTTTCTTT. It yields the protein CAWNRKDEAFF.

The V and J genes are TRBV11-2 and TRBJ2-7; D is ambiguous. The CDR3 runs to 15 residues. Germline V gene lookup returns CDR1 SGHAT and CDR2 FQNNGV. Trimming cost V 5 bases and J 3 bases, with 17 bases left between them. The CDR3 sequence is CASSPPPDPLYEQYF. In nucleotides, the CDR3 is TGTGCCAGCAGCCCACCGCCAGATCCCCTCTACGAGCAGTACTTC.

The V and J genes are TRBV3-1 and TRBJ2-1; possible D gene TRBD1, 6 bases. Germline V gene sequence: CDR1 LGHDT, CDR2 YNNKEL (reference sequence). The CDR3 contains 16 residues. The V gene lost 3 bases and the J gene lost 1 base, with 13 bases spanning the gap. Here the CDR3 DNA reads TGTGCCAGCAGCCACCAGGGGTTTGGGTCCTACAATGAGCAGTTCTTC. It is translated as CASSHQGFGSYNEQFF.

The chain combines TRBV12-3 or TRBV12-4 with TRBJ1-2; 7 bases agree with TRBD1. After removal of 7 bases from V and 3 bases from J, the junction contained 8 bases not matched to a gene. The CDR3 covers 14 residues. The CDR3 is CASTLQGTDYGYTF. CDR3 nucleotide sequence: TGTGCCAGCACACTACAGGGGACCGACTATGGCTACACCTTC.

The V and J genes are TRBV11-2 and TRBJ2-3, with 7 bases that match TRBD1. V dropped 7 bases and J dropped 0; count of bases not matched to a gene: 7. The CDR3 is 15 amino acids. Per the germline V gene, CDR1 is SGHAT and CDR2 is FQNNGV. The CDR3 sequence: CASNLGQASTDTQYF. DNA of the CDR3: TGTGCCAGCAACCTTGGACAGGCTAGCACAGATACGCAGTATTTT.

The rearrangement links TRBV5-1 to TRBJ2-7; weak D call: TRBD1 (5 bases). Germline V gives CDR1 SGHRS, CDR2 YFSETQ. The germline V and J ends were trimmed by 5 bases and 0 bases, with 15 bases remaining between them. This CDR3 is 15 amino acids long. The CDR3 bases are TGCGCCAGCAGGCGTCAGGGCACCCACTCCTACGAGCAGTACTTC. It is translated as CASRRQGTHSYEQYF.

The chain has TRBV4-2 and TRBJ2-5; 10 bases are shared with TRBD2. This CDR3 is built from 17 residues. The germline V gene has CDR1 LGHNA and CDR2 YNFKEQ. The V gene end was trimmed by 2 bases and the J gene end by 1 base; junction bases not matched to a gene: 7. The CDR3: CASSQSSSGGLQETQYF. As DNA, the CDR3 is TGTGCCAGCAGCCAATCCTCTAGCGGGGGCCTCCAAGAGACCCAGTACTTC.

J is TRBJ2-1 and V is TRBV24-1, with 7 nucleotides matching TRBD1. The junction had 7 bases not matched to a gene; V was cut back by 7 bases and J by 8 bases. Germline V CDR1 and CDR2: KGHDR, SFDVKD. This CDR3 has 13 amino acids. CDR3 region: CATSDQGDHEQFF. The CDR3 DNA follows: TGTGCCACCAGCGACCAGGGGGACCATGAGCAGTTCTTC.

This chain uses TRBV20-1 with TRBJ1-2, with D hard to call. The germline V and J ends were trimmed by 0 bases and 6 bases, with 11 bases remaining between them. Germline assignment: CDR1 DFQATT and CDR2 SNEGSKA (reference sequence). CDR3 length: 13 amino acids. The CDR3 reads CSAREPGWDGYTF. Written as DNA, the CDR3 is TGCAGTGCTAGAGAACCGGGTTGGGATGGCTACACCTTC.

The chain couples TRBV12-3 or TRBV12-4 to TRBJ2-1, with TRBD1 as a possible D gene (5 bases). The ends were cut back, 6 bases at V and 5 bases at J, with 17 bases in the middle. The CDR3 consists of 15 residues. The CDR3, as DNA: TGTGCCAGCAGCCTTCGACAGTGGTCGGACAATGAGCAGTTCTTC. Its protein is CASSLRQWSDNEQFF.

CDR3 in DNA: TGTGCCAGCAGCCCCGAGCAGGGGGGATTGGAGACCCAGTACTTC. Amino acids: CASSPEQGGLETQYF. The rearrangement joins TRBV5-4 to TRBJ2-5; D is possibly TRBD1 (7 bases). Germline V gene lookup returns CDR1 SGHNT and CDR2 YYREEE (reference sequence). Trimming took 4 bases from V and 5 from J, leaving 18 bases between them. The CDR3 has 15 amino acids. Full variable domain (outside the CDR3, taken from reference TRBV5-4 and TRBJ2-5): ETGVTQSPTHLIKTRGQQVTLRCSSQSGHNTVSWYQQALGQGPQFIFQYYREEENGRGNFPPRFSGLQFPNYSSELNVNALELDDSALYLCASSPEQGGLETQYFGPGTRLLVL.

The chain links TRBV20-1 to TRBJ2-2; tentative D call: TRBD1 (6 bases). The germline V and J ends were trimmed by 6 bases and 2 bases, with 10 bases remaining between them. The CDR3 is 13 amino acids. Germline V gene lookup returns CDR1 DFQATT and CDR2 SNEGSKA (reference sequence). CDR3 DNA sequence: TGCAGTGCCGGACAGTTCAACACCGGGGAGCTGTTTTTT. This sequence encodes CSAGQFNTGELFF.

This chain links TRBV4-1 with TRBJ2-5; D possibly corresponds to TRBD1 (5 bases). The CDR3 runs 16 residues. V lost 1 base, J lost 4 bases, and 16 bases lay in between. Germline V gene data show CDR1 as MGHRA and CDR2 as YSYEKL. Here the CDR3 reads CASSQGGRAMGETQYF. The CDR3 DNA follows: TGCGCCAGCAGCCAAGGAGGCAGGGCAATGGGAGAGACCCAGTACTTC.

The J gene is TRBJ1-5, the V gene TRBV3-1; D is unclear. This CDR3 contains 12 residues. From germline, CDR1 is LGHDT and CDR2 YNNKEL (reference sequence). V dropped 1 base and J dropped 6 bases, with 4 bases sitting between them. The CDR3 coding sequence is TGTGCCAGCAGCCAAGCTGCTCAGCCCCAGCATTTT. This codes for CASSQAAQPQHF.

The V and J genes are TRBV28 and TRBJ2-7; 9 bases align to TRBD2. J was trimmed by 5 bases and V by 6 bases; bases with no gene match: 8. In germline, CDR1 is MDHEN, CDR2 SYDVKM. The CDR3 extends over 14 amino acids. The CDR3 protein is CASRRTSVAHEQYF. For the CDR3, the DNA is TGTGCCAGCAGGCGGACTAGCGTAGCGCACGAGCAGTACTTC. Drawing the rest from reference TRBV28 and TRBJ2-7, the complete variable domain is DVKVTQSSRYLVKRTGEKVFLECVQDMDHENMFWYRQDPGLGLRLIYFSYDVKMKEKGDIPEGYSVSREKKERFSLILESASTNQTSMYLCASRRTSVAHEQYFGPGTRLTVT.

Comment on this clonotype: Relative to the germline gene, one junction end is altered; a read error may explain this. CDR3 bases: TGTGCCACCAGCAGAGTTAGACAGGGGGGATATAGTTCACCCCTCCACTTT. It translates to CATSRVRQGGYSSPLHF. The chain links TRBV15 to TRBJ1-6, with 9 bases aligning to TRBD1. Germline loops: CDR1 LNHNV, CDR2 YYDKDF (reference sequence). There are 17 residues in the CDR3.

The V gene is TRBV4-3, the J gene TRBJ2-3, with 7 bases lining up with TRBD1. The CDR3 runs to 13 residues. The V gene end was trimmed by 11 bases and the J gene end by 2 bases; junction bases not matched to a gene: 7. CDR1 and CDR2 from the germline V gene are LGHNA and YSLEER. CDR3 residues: CACSTGATDTQYF. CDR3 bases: TGCGCCTGTTCAACAGGGGCCACAGATACGCAGTATTTT.

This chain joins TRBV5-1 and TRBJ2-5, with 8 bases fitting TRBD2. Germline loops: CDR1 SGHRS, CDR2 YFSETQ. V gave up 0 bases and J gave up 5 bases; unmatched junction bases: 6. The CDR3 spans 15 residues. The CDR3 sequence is CASSLVTSGGETQYF. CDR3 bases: TGCGCCAGCAGCTTGGTAACTAGCGGTGGTGAGACCCAGTACTTC.

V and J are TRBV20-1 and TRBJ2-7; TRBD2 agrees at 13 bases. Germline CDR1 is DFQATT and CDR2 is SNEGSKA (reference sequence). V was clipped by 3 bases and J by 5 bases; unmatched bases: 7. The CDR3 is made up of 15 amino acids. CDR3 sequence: CSASRGLAGVDEQYF. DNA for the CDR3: TGCAGTGCTAGTCGCGGACTAGCGGGAGTTGACGAGCAGTACTTC.

CDR3 DNA sequence: TGTGCCAGCAGCTTTTCCAGGGATTTAACTGAAGCTTTCTTT. Encoded protein: CASSFSRDLTEAFF. V and J are TRBV7-2 and TRBJ1-1; D might be TRBD1 (5 bases). Germline V gives CDR1 SGHTA, CDR2 FQGNSA. Deletions cut 3 bases from V and 5 bases from J, with 13 bases between. The CDR3 spans 14 residues.

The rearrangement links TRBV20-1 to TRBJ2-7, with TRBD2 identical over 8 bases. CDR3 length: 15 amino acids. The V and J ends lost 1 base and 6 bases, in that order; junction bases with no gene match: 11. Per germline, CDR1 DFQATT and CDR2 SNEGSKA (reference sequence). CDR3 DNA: TGCAGTGCTAGAGGCTCGACTAGCGCCCTCCCCGAGCAGTACTTC. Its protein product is CSARGSTSALPEQYF.

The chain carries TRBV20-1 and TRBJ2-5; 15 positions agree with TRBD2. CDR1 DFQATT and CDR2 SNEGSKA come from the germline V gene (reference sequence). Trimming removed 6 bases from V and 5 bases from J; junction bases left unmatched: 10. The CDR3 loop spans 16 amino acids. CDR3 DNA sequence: TGCAGTGCCGCCGGGACTAGCGGGGGGTCGGGGGAGACCCAGTACTTC. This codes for CSAAGTSGGSGETQYF.

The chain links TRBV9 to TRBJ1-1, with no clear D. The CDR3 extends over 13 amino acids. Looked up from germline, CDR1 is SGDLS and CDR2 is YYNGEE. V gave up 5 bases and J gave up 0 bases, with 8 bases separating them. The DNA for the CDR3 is TGTGCCAGCAGTGAGTCGATGAACACTGAAGCTTTCTTT. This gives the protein CASSESMNTEAFF.

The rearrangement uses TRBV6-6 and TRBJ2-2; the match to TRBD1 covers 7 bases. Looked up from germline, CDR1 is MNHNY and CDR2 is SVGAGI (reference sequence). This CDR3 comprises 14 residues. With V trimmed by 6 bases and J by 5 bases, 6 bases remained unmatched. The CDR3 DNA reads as TGTGCCAGCAGCCGCGGACAGGTGACCGGGGAGCTGTTTTTT. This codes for CASSRGQVTGELFF.

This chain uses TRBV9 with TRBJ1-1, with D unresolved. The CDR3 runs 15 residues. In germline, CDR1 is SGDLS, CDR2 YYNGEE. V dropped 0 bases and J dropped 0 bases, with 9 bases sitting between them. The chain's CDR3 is CASSVGTDMNTEAFF. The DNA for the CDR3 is TGTGCCAGCAGCGTAGGAACAGACATGAACACTGAAGCTTTCTTT.

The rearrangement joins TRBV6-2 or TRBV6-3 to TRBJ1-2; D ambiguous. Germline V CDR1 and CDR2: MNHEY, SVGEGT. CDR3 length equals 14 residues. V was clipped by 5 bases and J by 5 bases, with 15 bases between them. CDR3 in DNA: TGTGCCAGCAGTCCCAGGACTGAGACGTATGGCTACACCTTC. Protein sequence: CASSPRTETYGYTF.

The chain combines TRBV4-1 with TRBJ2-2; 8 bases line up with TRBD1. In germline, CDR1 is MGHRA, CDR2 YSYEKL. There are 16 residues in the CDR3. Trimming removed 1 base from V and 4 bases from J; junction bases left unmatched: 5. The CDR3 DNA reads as TGCGCCAGCAGCCAAGGCACCGGGACAGGCACCGGGGAGCTGTTTTTT. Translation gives CASSQGTGTGTGELFF.

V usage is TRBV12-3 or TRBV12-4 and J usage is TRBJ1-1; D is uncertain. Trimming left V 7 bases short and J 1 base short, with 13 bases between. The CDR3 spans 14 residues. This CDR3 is CASTFGEGNTEAFF. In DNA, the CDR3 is TGTGCCAGCACCTTTGGGGAAGGGAACACTGAAGCTTTCTTT.